These T cell receptor beta chains were read from a single sample in a study of T cell responses to AZD1222 COVID-19 vaccine. Sequencing was performed with immunoSEQ multiplex PCR; in TCRdb, only in-frame clones are kept and a portion is missing. The sample has 150,000 or so clones; roughly 93% are singletons. The sample in question was peripheral blood, obtained on day 0 of AZD1222 vaccination. The receptors here all came from an adult in good health. The CDR3 runs from the conserved cysteine through the conserved F or W. Clone size, where shown, is once, few, many, or a class for clones that have expanded.

CASSLAVQGNEQFF	TRBJ2-1	NA	TRBV5-1
CASSLYRSGGQPQHF	TRBJ1-5	NA	TRBV27
CASSLPQGMNYGYTF	TRBJ1-2	NA	TRBV7-9
CASSPPSGPLQFYEQYF	TRBJ2-7	NA	TRBV11-2
CASRGLSYNEQFF	TRBJ2-1	NA	TRBV2
CASSLASGGPQHF	TRBJ1-5	NA	TRBV27
CASSREGIHYEQYF	TRBJ2-7	NA	TRBV21-1
CASSLVADRNTEAFF	TRBJ1-1	NA	TRBV5-1
CASSLDSNTEAFF	TRBJ1-1	NA	TRBV5-4
CASSQEQTTETYEQYF	TRBJ2-7	NA	TRBV4-1
CASSTRTGATDTQYF	TRBJ2-3	NA	TRBV5-1
CATSDPWGQPQHF	TRBJ1-5	NA	TRBV24-1
CASSYLPNYGYTF	TRBJ1-2	NA	TRBV6-5
CASSHTGDLKGKLFF	TRBJ1-4	NA	TRBV4-2
CASSLAGTGVGELFF	TRBJ2-2	NA	TRBV7-9
CASSISVGEQYF	TRBJ2-7	NA	TRBV19
CASSLRGETQYF	TRBJ2-5	NA	TRBV7-9
CASSTTGTDSNQPQHF	TRBJ1-5	NA	TRBV19
CASSELAQGNSPLHF	TRBJ1-6	NA	TRBV6-1
CASSLESSYEQYF	TRBJ2-7	NA	TRBV11-3
CASSLEAGGAVEAFF	TRBJ1-1	NA	TRBV27
CASSATGYTEAFF	TRBJ1-1	NA	TRBV19
CASSPRTSRSHNEQFF	TRBJ2-1	NA	TRBV9
CASSPSLGSGGSYEQYF	TRBJ2-7	NA	TRBV19
CASSVQTGGSYNSPLHF	TRBJ1-6	NA	TRBV28
CASSVTREEVNEQFF	TRBJ2-1	NA	TRBV9
CASSFDTLNTEAFF	TRBJ1-1	NA	TRBV11-2
CASNLYGSSYNEQFF	TRBJ2-1	NA	TRBV5-1
CASSLSWGDEQYF	TRBJ2-7	NA	TRBV27
CASSLEGSSYNEQFF	TRBJ2-1	NA	TRBV28
CASSFRGSYEQYF	TRBJ2-7	NA	TRBV11-2
CASRREYNEQFF	TRBJ2-1	once	TRBV6-1
CSVEDKGQGEGNYGYTF	TRBJ1-2	few	TRBV29-1
CASSLERAYEQYF	TRBJ2-7	NA	TRBV5-4
CAWGRVRGTDTQYF	TRBJ2-3	NA	TRBV30
CASSFGSETQYF	TRBJ2-5	NA	TRBV7-9
CASSDKQGSYGYTF	TRBJ1-2	NA	TRBV6-1
CASSEVPEQFF	TRBJ2-1	NA	TRBV2
CASSIGGGYNEQFF	TRBJ2-1	NA	TRBV19
CASKRASQNTEAFF	TRBJ1-1	NA	TRBV7-9
CASSPPRGPLRTDTQYF	TRBJ2-3	NA	TRBV27
CAISGGGLVPTGELFF	TRBJ2-2	NA	TRBV10-3
CASSPTDGTNNSPLHF	TRBJ1-6	NA	TRBV18
CASSALTGGTEAFF	TRBJ1-1	NA	TRBV28
CASSRQGAGIYEQYF	TRBJ2-7	NA	TRBV9
CASSHRDRGLGNTEAFF	TRBJ1-1	NA	TRBV18
CASSLIRGGGETQYF	TRBJ2-5	NA	TRBV5-1
CASSELGRPYEQYF	TRBJ2-7	NA	TRBV6-1
CASSLGANTEAFF	TRBJ1-1	NA	TRBV7-7
CASSFGTGGYGYTF	TRBJ1-2	NA	TRBV11-2
CASSPGLAGYEQFF	TRBJ2-1	NA	TRBV6-5
CASSQGYSPDSYNEQFF	TRBJ2-1	NA	TRBV3-1/TRBV3-2
CASSLPRGAYEQYF	TRBJ2-7	NA	TRBV7-2
CASSSSVEAGELFF	TRBJ2-2	NA	TRBV3-1/TRBV3-2
CASSGKTSGSFSSYNEQFF	TRBJ2-1	few	TRBV10-1
CASSPSGTDEAFF	TRBJ1-1	NA	TRBV9
CASSRTAGNTIYF	TRBJ1-3	NA	TRBV27
CASSLGAQGDYNSPLHF	TRBJ1-6	NA	TRBV28
CAAYLIVSSYNEQFF	TRBJ2-1	NA	TRBV30
CASSRTDGYGYTF	TRBJ1-2	NA	TRBV6-5